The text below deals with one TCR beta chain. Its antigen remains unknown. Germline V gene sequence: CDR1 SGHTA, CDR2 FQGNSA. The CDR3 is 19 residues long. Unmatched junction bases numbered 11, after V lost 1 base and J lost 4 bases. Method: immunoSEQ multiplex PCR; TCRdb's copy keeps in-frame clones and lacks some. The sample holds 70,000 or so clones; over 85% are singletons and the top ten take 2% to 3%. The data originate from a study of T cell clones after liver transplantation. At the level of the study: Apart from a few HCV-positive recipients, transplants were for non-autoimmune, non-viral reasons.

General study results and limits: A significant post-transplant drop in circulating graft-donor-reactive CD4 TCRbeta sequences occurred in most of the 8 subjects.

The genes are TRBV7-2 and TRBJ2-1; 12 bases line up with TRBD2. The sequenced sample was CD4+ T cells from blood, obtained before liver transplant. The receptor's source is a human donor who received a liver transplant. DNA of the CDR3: TGTGCCAGCAGCTTAGACCCCCGACTAGCGGGAGCCTCTTACAATGAGCAGTTCTTC. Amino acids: CASSLDPRLAGASYNEQFF. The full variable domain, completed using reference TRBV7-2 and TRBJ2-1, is GAGVSQSPSNKVTEKGKDVELRCDPISGHTALYWYRQSLGQGLEFLIYFQGNSAPDKSGLPSDRFSAERTGGSVSTLTIQRTQQEDSAVYLCASSLDPRLAGASYNEQFFGPGTRLTVL.